This T cell receptor (beta chain) originates from a study of beta chain features in type 1 diabetes. TCRB transcripts that were expressed got sequenced, as all of the isolated RNA had been reverse transcribed. Sequenced naive, central memory and regulatory T cell samples produced an average of about 3.57 million reads. Produced via immunoSEQ multiplex PCR; TCRdb's table is partial and in-frame only. The data show around 290,000 clones, 7% to 9% seen once. Only a few counts were recorded for this clone. Sorted CD4+ subsets: naive, central memory, regulatory, stem cell-like memory (CD45RO/CCR7/CD25/CD127/CD95/CD27 panel). The TCR originated in a woman aged 18-30 years in good health. Material for sequencing was central memory CD4+ T cells from blood.

The CDR3 here is CASSFRAARGEQFF. The CDR3 nucleotides read TGTGCCAGCAGCTTCCGGGCAGCACGGGGTGAGCAGTTCTTC. The chain employs TRBV7-6 and TRBJ2-1, with D possibly being TRBD2 (5 bases). Germline CDR1 reads SGHVS; CDR2 reads FNYEAQ. V lost 3 bases and J lost 9, with 15 bases in between. The CDR3 sequence is 14 residues long.